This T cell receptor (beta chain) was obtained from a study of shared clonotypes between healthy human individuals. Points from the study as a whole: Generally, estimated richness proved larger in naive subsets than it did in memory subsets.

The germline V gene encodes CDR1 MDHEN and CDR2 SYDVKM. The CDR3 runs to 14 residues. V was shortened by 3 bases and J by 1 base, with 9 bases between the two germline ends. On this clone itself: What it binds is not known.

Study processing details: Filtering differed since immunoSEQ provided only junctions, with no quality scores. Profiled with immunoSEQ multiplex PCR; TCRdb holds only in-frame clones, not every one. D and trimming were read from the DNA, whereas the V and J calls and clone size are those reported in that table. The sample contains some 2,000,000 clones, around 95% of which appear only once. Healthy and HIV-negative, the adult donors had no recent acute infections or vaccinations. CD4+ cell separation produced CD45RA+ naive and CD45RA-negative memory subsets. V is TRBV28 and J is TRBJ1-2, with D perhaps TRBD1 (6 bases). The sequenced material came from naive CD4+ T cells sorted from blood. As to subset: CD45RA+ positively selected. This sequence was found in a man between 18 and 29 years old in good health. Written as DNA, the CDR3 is TGTGCCAGCAGTTTCAGGACAGTTAACTATGGCTACACCTTC. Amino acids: CASSFRTVNYGYTF.